The 26 T cell receptor beta chains in this list originate from one sample, sequenced in a study of cytomegalovirus exposure and HLA in healthy donors. The study ran its PCR with 60 Vbeta and 13 Jbeta primers. The assay was immunoSEQ multiplex PCR, and TCRdb's table has in-frame clones only and misses some. The table records 95,000 to 150,000 clones, 76% of them present only once. Sequenced input: PBMCs. These receptors were taken from a middle-aged man in good health and CMV-seronegative.

This chain connects TRBV5-4 to TRBJ1-1; TRBD1 matches at 7 bases. Per the germline V gene, CDR1 is SGHNT and CDR2 is YYREEE (reference sequence). The CDR3 totals 16 residues. V was pared by 0 bases and J by 6 bases, with 11 bases of the junction left unmatched. The CDR3 bases are TGTGCCAGCAGCTTGGATCGGAAAGGGGGCCAACCTGAAGCTTTCTTT. It specifies CASSLDRKGGQPEAFF.

The chain joins TRBV6-1 to TRBJ1-1, with 9 nucleotides matching TRBD1. V was clipped by 6 bases and J by 1 base; unmatched bases: 3. CDR1 and CDR2 (germline): MNHNS, SASEGT. The CDR3 totals 14 residues. CDR3 residues: CASRQGATNTEAFF. The CDR3 nucleotides read TGTGCCAGCAGACAGGGGGCCACGAACACTGAAGCTTTCTTT.

The chain combines TRBV18 with TRBJ2-3; D is undetermined. Germline V lookup: CDR1 KGHSH, CDR2 LQKENI. Trimming took 0 bases from V and 0 from J, leaving 4 bases between them. The CDR3 consists of 14 residues. Written as DNA, the CDR3 is TGTGCCAGCTCACCACCGGCTAGCACAGATACGCAGTATTTT. The encoded protein is CASSPPASTDTQYF.

Details on this clone: Germline and junction disagree at one end, which may indicate a read error. The CDR3: CSSSWGLSEAFF. For the CDR3, the DNA is TGTTCCAGCAGCTGGGGACTTTCTGAAGCTTTCTTT. The V and J genes are TRBV7-9 and TRBJ1-1; the D gene is possibly TRBD1 (5 bases). This CDR3 has 12 residues. Germline V gene data show CDR1 as SEHNR and CDR2 as FQNEAQ (reference sequence).

CDR3 sequence reads: CASSLAGVRRETQYF. CDR3 nucleotides: TGTGCCAGCAGCTTGGCGGGGGTGCGCCGGGAGACCCAGTACTTC. V usage is TRBV5-8 and J usage is TRBJ2-5; D might be TRBD2 (6 bases). CDR3 size: 15 residues. CDR1 SGHTS and CDR2 YDEGEE come from the germline V gene. V lost 0 bases and J lost 5, with 14 bases in between.

DNA of the CDR3: TGTGCCAGCAGCGTAGGCGGGGGGCTTGACTACGAGCAGTACTTC. Protein sequence: CASSVGGGLDYEQYF. The chain has TRBV9 and TRBJ2-7; 8 bases line up with TRBD2. Germline V gives CDR1 SGDLS, CDR2 YYNGEE. CDR3 length: 15 amino acids. V shed 0 bases and J 3 bases; nucleotides not matched to a gene: 5.

The chain has TRBV5-1 and TRBJ1-3; D unresolved. From germline, CDR1 is SGHRS and CDR2 YFSETQ. Trimming left V 2 bases short and J 0 bases short, with 9 bases between. The CDR3 is 15 amino acids. The CDR3 spells CASSLSPSSGNTIYF. CDR3 DNA sequence: TGCGCCAGCAGCTTATCTCCGAGCTCTGGAAACACCATATATTTT.

The table lists this clone with a few counts. The gene calls are TRBV25-1 and TRBJ2-3; a weak D match, TRBD2 (6 bases). Per the germline V gene, CDR1 is MGHDK and CDR2 is SYGVNS. The CDR3 loop spans 16 amino acids. V lost 1 base and J 4 bases, leaving 15 bases between the germline ends. This CDR3 reads CASSELGGVEADTQYF. CDR3 DNA sequence: TGTGCCAGCAGTGAATTGGGGGGAGTGGAAGCAGATACGCAGTATTTT.

The chain combines TRBV7-2 with TRBJ2-1; TRBD2 might be the D (5 bases). The CDR3 is made up of 14 amino acids. CDR1 SGHTA and CDR2 FQGNSA come from the germline V gene. Trimming shortened V by 5 bases and J by 6 bases, and 14 bases separated the two germline ends. Here the CDR3 reads CASSPRGGLNEQFF. In nucleotides, the CDR3 is TGTGCCAGCAGCCCCAGAGGAGGACTCAATGAGCAGTTCTTC.

The chain joins TRBV7-9 to TRBJ1-2, with 8 bases aligning to TRBD1. Germline values: CDR1 SEHNR, CDR2 FQNEAQ (reference sequence). The V gene end was trimmed by 2 bases and the J gene end by 5 bases; junction bases not matched to a gene: 1. The CDR3 covers 13 residues. The CDR3 coding sequence is TGTGCCAGCAGCTTAACAGGGGGGTATGGCTACACCTTC. It codes for CASSLTGGYGYTF.

This chain links TRBV2 with TRBJ2-5; 8 bases are shared with TRBD2. Trimming took 11 bases from V and 3 from J; bases not matched to a gene: 5. The germline CDR1 and CDR2 sequences are SNHLY and FYNNEI. The CDR3 runs 12 residues. The CDR3 is CARGGMEETQYF. CDR3 coding DNA: TGTGCCCGGGGGGGCATGGAAGAGACCCAGTACTTC.

The chain uses TRBV10-3 and TRBJ2-5, with D perhaps TRBD1 (6 bases). Gene TRBJ2-7 matches the end of the DNA better, so the J call may be wrong. Germline assignment: CDR1 ENHRY and CDR2 SYGVKD. CDR3 size: 12 residues. CDR3 in amino acids: CANGDNSYEQYF. DNA for the CDR3: TGTGCCAACGGGGACAACTCCTACGAGCAGTACTTC.

The sample holds a few counts of this clone. The chain is built from TRBV4-1 and TRBJ1-5, with D possibly matching TRBD1 (6 bases). The germline CDR1 and CDR2 sequences are MGHRA and YSYEKL. With 0 bases removed from V and 11 bases from J, the gap between germline ends came to 17 bases. This CDR3 contains 15 residues. The CDR3 reads CASSQDPTGRRSQHF. CDR3 sequence (DNA): TGCGCCAGCAGCCAAGATCCGACAGGTCGGCGGTCCCAGCATTTT.

The chain recombines TRBV4-2 with TRBJ2-7, with 7 nucleotides matching TRBD2. The CDR3 covers 14 residues. Germline-derived CDR1 and CDR2 are LGHNA and YNFKEQ. Trimming at V came to 0 bases and at J to 5 bases, leaving 4 bases not matched to a gene. The CDR3 loop reads CASSQDLAGDEQYF. The CDR3 DNA is TGTGCCAGCAGCCAAGATCTCGCGGGGGACGAGCAGTACTTC.

The V call is TRBV6-5, the J call TRBJ1-2; tentative D call: TRBD1 (6 bases). V was clipped by 6 bases and J by 4 bases, with 18 bases between them. Germline CDR1 and CDR2: MNHEY and SVGAGI. CDR3 length: 15 amino acids. CDR3 sequence (DNA): TGTGCCAGCAGGGTATACAGGGAAGGACTCTATGGCTACACCTTC. Translation: CASRVYREGLYGYTF.

V gene TRBV29-1 combines with J gene TRBJ2-7, with 7 bases identical to TRBD1. This CDR3 spans 15 amino acids. The V gene's germline CDR1 is SQVTM and CDR2 ANQGSEA. CDR3 coding DNA: TGCCGCGTTGTAGAGGGGACAGCGTCCACCTACGAGCAGTACGTC. As protein: CRVVEGTASTYEQYV.

The chain carries TRBV29-1 and TRBJ2-3; 7 positions match TRBD2. This CDR3 spans 14 amino acids. V shed 6 bases, J shed 0 bases, and the junction held 6 bases outside the gene matches. CDR1 and CDR2 from the germline V gene are SQVTM and ANQGSEA. Here the CDR3 reads CSVWRGTSTDTQYF. The CDR3 region has the DNA TGCAGCGTGTGGCGGGGGACCAGCACAGATACGCAGTATTTT.

The chain uses TRBV30 and TRBJ2-3; D uncertain. V lost 5 bases to trimming and J lost 2 bases, with 8 bases between them. The CDR3 contains 12 residues. Germline lookup yields CDR1 GTSNPN and CDR2 SVGIG (reference sequence). The CDR3 sequence: CAWSTSTDTQYF. DNA for the CDR3: TGTGCCTGGTCAACTTCCACAGATACGCAGTATTTT. The complete variable domain, with remaining parts taken from reference TRBV30 and TRBJ2-3, reads SQTIHQWPATLVQPVGSPLSLECTVEGTSNPNLYWYRQAAGRGLQLLFYSVGIGQISSEVPQNLSASRPQDRQFILSSKKLLLSDSGFYLCAWSTSTDTQYFGPGTRLTVL.

This chain links TRBV5-1 with TRBJ2-2; D unclear. Germline-derived CDR1 and CDR2 are SGHRS and YFSETQ. CDR3 length equals 15 residues. The V and J ends lost 0 bases and 5 bases respectively, with 11 bases between them. CDR3 sequence: CASSLVRVGTGELFF. The CDR3 DNA sequence: TGCGCCAGCAGCTTGGTCCGGGTTGGGACCGGGGAGCTGTTTTTT.

This chain connects TRBV10-3 to TRBJ2-3, with D possibly TRBD1 on 5 matching bases. In germline, CDR1 is ENHRY, CDR2 SYGVKD. The CDR3 is made up of 13 amino acids. Trimming stripped 5 bases from V and 2 bases from J, with 8 bases between. CDR3 coding DNA: TGTGCCATCAGTCCAGGGTCCACAGATACGCAGTATTTT. Amino acids: CAISPGSTDTQYF.

Only a few counts were recorded for this clone. This chain uses TRBV5-5 with TRBJ1-1, with 7 nucleotides matching TRBD1. This CDR3 comprises 14 residues. Trimming removed 4 bases from V and 4 bases from J; junction bases left unmatched: 7. CDR1 is SGHKS and CDR2 is YYEKEE in the germline V gene (reference sequence). CDR3 region: CASSLRQGGTEAFF. For the CDR3, the DNA is TGTGCCAGCAGCCTACGACAGGGCGGCACTGAAGCTTTCTTT.

This chain links TRBV5-6 with TRBJ2-1; possibly TRBD2 for D (6 bases). The V and J ends lost 0 bases and 9 bases respectively, with 13 bases between them. This CDR3 has 14 residues. Germline CDR1 reads SGHDT; CDR2 reads YYEEEE. CDR3 protein: CASSLGGDRREQFF. CDR3 bases: TGTGCCAGCAGCTTGGGGGGGGATCGACGTGAGCAGTTCTTC.

The chain is built from TRBV7-6 and TRBJ2-5, with 10 bases identical to TRBD1. The J call may be incorrect, as the DNA end agrees better with TRBJ2-7. Looked up from germline, CDR1 is SGHVS and CDR2 is FNYEAQ. This CDR3 region has 15 residues. CDR3 nucleotides: TGTGCCAGCAGTTCCGCGACAGGGGGCTTTAGCGAGCAGTACTTC. Its protein product is CASSSATGGFSEQYF.

The V gene is TRBV7-3, the J gene TRBJ2-7; 8 nucleotides align to TRBD2. Germline V gene lookup returns CDR1 SGHTA and CDR2 FQGTGA. Trimming cost V 2 bases and J 4 bases; bases outside gene matches: 10. This CDR3 is built from 16 residues. CDR3 residues: CASSLVAAGAVYEQYF. Written as DNA, the CDR3 is TGTGCCAGCAGCTTAGTGGCAGCGGGGGCTGTATACGAGCAGTACTTC.

The chain has TRBV5-1 and TRBJ2-2; possible D gene TRBD1, 5 bases. V was shortened by 0 bases and J by 0 bases, with 6 bases between the two germline ends. Germline assignment: CDR1 SGHRS and CDR2 YFSETQ. The CDR3 totals 15 residues. In DNA, the CDR3 is TGCGCCAGCAGCTTGGGGACATCGAACACCGGGGAGCTGTTTTTT. Translating it yields CASSLGTSNTGELFF. Full variable domain (outside the CDR3, taken from reference TRBV5-1 and TRBJ2-2): KAGVTQTPRYLIKTRGQQVTLSCSPISGHRSVSWYQQTPGQGLQFLFEYFSETQRNKGNFPGRFSGRQFSNSRSEMNVSTLELGDSALYLCASSLGTSNTGELFFGEGSRLTVL.

V usage is TRBV9 and J usage is TRBJ2-3; 11 nucleotides match TRBD2. Germline CDR1 is SGDLS and CDR2 is YYNGEE. This CDR3 contains 18 residues. J gave up 2 bases and V 2 bases, and 10 bases lay outside the gene matches. The CDR3 reads CASSVGTSGILPTDTQYF. For the CDR3, the DNA is TGTGCCAGCAGCGTCGGGACTAGCGGCATCCTTCCCACAGATACGCAGTATTTT.